This T cell receptor beta chain was recovered during a study of CD8+CD57+ T cells in acquired aplastic anemia. Whole-study results and caveats: It was found that twenty-nine CD8+ CDR3 sequences were shared between patients and controls. Controls did not differ significantly from patients in CD8+ Simpson's diversity.

Genomic DNA provided the template from which TCR beta VDJ and CDR3 profiles were obtained. TCRdb reprocessed the reads with MiXCR, giving one entry per CDR3 protein. The sample records more than 150,000 distinct CDR3 sequences, 64% being singletons. Germline values: CDR1 ENHRY, CDR2 SYGVKD. The V segment lost 4 bases and the J segment 2 bases; nucleotides outside the gene matches: 10. This CDR3 is 16 amino acids long. Remarks on this clonotype: What it binds is not known.

The sequenced sample was sorted CD4+, CD8+, or CD8+CD57+ T cells (not recorded which) from PBMCs. This clonotype originated in a human donor with severe aplastic anemia or a healthy control (not recorded which). This chain joins TRBV10-3 and TRBJ2-7; 8 positions match TRBD2. The CDR3 DNA reads TGTGCCATCAGTGGGGCTGTACTAGCGGTTACCTACGAGCAGTACTTC. Its protein product is CAISGAVLAVTYEQYF.